There are many counts of the clone carrying this T cell receptor (beta chain). Its antigen is unknown. This entry belongs to a study of T-cell reconstitution after alpha-beta-depleted transplantation in children. Study-level points and caveats: Elevated TCRbeta diversity at day 60 was traced, in some patients, to surviving recipient T cells and thymic progenitors. Hyperexpanded clones declined; after one year, newly produced T cells mostly supplied diversity. The study reportedly traced alpha-beta T cells about two months after transplant to several hundred expanded graft clones.

Unique molecular identifiers were used in preparing the TCRbeta library. TCRdb reanalysed the PCR reads using MiXCR and keeps one entry per CDR3 protein. The sample consists of about 97,000 distinct CDR3 sequences, 5% to 6% of them appearing once. Germline CDR1 reads SGHTA; CDR2 reads FQGNSA. V gave up 1 base and J gave up 1 base; unmatched junction bases: 3. The CDR3 is 16 residues long. The receptor's source is a female patient between 2 and 15 years old who had a stem cell transplant for Fanconi anemia, so the T cells may come from the graft donor. The sample was PBMCs, mostly from graft donor cells, taken 60 days after TCRalphabeta/CD19-depleted stem cell transplant. This chain uses TRBV7-2 with TRBJ2-7; 11 nucleotides match TRBD2. The CDR3, as DNA: TGTGCCAGCAGCTTAGGTCCTAGCGGGAGGTCCTACGAGCAGTACTTC. Amino acids: CASSLGPSGRSYEQYF. Using reference TRBV7-2 and TRBJ2-7 for the parts outside the CDR3, the full variable domain is GAGVSQSPSNKVTEKGKDVELRCDPISGHTALYWYRQSLGQGLEFLIYFQGNSAPDKSGLPSDRFSAERTGGSVSTLTIQRTQQEDSAVYLCASSLGPSGRSYEQYFGPGTRLTVT.